Shown below are 12 T cell receptor beta chains from a single sample sequenced in a study of shared clonotypes between healthy human individuals. Method: immunoSEQ multiplex PCR; TCRdb's copy keeps in-frame clones and lacks some. The sample consists of hundreds of thousands of clones, about three quarters of them appearing once. Source material: memory CD4+ T cells sorted from blood. As for subset: CD45RA-negative fraction. These receptors originate from a woman aged 25 to 45 in good health.

This clone was observed once. The genes are TRBV28 and TRBJ2-2; no reliable D call. Germline V gene data show CDR1 as MDHEN and CDR2 as SYDVKM. CDR3 length equals 13 residues. V shed 6 bases and J shed 0 bases, with 5 bases lying between them. Written as DNA, the CDR3 is TGTGCCAGCAGCAAATCGAACACCGGGGAGCTGTTTTTT. Translating it yields CASSKSNTGELFF. The variable domain in full, with the rest retrieved from reference TRBV28 and TRBJ2-2, is DVKVTQSSRYLVKRTGEKVFLECVQDMDHENMFWYRQDPGLGLRLIYFSYDVKMKEKGDIPEGYSVSREKKERFSLILESASTNQTSMYLCASSKSNTGELFFGEGSRLTVL.

This clone was observed once. The V and J genes are TRBV10-2 and TRBJ1-5; no firm D call. Deletions cut 1 base from V and 3 bases from J, with 7 bases between. CDR1 and CDR2 (germline): WSHSY, SAAADI. CDR3 size: 14 residues. CDR3 region: CASSELQINQPQHF. DNA of the CDR3: TGCGCCAGCAGTGAGTTACAAATCAATCAGCCCCAGCATTTT.

This sequence joins TRBV6-1 and TRBJ2-5, with D unresolved. CDR3 size: 13 residues. V was shortened by 8 bases and J by 3 bases, with 13 bases between the two germline ends. Germline CDR1 MNHNS, CDR2 SASEGT. The CDR3, as DNA: TGTGCCAGCCAAGACTGGAAGAAAGAGACCCAGTACTTC. Translated, it gives CASQDWKKETQYF.

The V and J genes are TRBV28 and TRBJ2-7; perhaps D is TRBD1 or TRBD2 (5 bases each). This CDR3 has 15 amino acids. The ends were cut back, 5 bases at V and 0 bases at J, with 14 bases in the middle. From germline, CDR1 is MDHEN and CDR2 SYDVKM. The CDR3 DNA reads TGTGCCAGCAGTCTCGGGACGGTTAGCTCCTACGAGCAGTACTTC. It translates to CASSLGTVSSYEQYF.

This rearrangement joins TRBV4-1 to TRBJ2-2; 7 nucleotides match TRBD2. CDR3 size: 16 residues. V was pared by 2 bases and J by 13 bases, with 16 bases of the junction left unmatched. The V gene's germline CDR1 is MGHRA and CDR2 YSYEKL. The CDR3 nucleotides read TGCGCCAGCAGCCAACCAACTCATCAGGCGGGAGTAGTGCTGTTTTTT. Protein sequence: CASSQPTHQAGVVLFF.

The chain is built from TRBV7-6 and TRBJ2-1, with 9 bases fitting TRBD2. The CDR3 consists of 15 residues. CDR1 and CDR2 (germline): SGHVS, FNYEAQ. Trimming at V came to 3 bases and at J to 6 bases, leaving 6 bases not matched to a gene. This CDR3 reads CASSFIAGEGNEQFF. The CDR3 DNA reads TGTGCCAGCAGCTTTATAGCGGGAGAAGGCAATGAGCAGTTCTTC.

This clone was found many times. The V and J genes are TRBV10-2 and TRBJ2-7, with D maybe TRBD2 (5 bases). V was trimmed by 3 bases and J by 5 bases, leaving 20 bases between them. CDR3 length: 16 amino acids. CDR1 is WSHSY and CDR2 is SAAADI in the germline V gene. CDR3 protein: CASSDFRDTGDNEQYF. The CDR3 DNA follows: TGCGCCAGCAGTGATTTTCGAGACACCGGGGATAACGAGCAGTACTTC.

The chain joins TRBV29-1 to TRBJ2-3; D possibly corresponds to TRBD2 (6 bases). The CDR3 consists of 12 residues. CDR1 and CDR2 from the germline V gene are SQVTM and ANQGSEA. V gave up 6 bases and J gave up 4 bases, with 11 bases separating them. This CDR3 reads CSVRPGADTQYF. DNA for the CDR3: TGCAGCGTCCGTCCGGGGGCAGATACGCAGTATTTT.

CDR3 bases: TGTGCCAGCAGCTTCCCGGGAAACACCATATATTTT. Encoded protein: CASSFPGNTIYF. This chain joins TRBV5-4 and TRBJ1-3; D is uncertain. The CDR3 consists of 12 residues. From germline, CDR1 is SGHNT and CDR2 YYREEE (reference sequence). The germline V and J ends were trimmed by 2 bases and 4 bases, with 4 bases remaining between them.

The chain uses TRBV19 and TRBJ2-1, with D uncertain. CDR1 is LNHDA and CDR2 is SQIVND in the germline V gene (reference sequence). V lost 5 bases and J 5 bases, leaving 10 bases between the germline ends. The CDR3 totals 13 residues. CDR3 protein: CASSSQPDNEQFF. As DNA, the CDR3 is TGTGCCAGTAGTTCCCAGCCCGACAATGAGCAGTTCTTC.

This clone is a singleton in its sample. The chain recombines TRBV27 with TRBJ2-4, with D maybe TRBD1 (6 bases). Between the trimmed V and J ends, which lost 5 bases and 4 bases, there was a span of 18 bases. CDR1 MNHEY and CDR2 SMNVEV come from the germline V gene (reference sequence). CDR3 size: 16 residues. The CDR3 is CASSHLIPGEKNIQYF. CDR3 coding DNA: TGTGCCAGCAGTCACCTTATCCCAGGGGAGAAAAACATTCAGTACTTC.

The chain links TRBV30 to TRBJ1-5; no clear D gene. V was pared by 0 bases and J by 3 bases, with 3 bases between. The germline V gene has CDR1 GTSNPN and CDR2 SVGIG (reference sequence). This CDR3 region has 12 residues. Written as DNA, the CDR3 is TGTGCCTGGAGTGTGGTCAATCAGCCCCAGCATTTT. Its protein product is CAWSVVNQPQHF.